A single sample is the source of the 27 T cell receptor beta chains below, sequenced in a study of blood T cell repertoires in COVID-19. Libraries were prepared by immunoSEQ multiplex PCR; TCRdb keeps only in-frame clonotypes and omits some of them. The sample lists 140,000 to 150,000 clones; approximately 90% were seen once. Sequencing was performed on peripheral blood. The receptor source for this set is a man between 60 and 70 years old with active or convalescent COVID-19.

The CDR3 loop is CAWSIDRLNSPLHF. CDR3 nucleotide sequence: TGTGCCTGGAGCATCGACAGGCTTAATTCACCCCTCCACTTT. The chain combines TRBV30 with TRBJ1-6; TRBD1 might be the D (6 bases). Germline lookup yields CDR1 GTSNPN and CDR2 SVGIG (reference sequence). V gave up 3 bases and J gave up 6 bases, with 12 bases separating them. The CDR3 is 14 amino acids.

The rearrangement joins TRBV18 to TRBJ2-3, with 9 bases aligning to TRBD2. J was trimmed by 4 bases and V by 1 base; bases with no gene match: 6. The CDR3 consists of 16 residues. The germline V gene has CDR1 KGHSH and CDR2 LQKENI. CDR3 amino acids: CASSPRSGSSSDTQYF. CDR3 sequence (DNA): TGTGCCAGCTCACCACGTAGCGGGAGTAGCTCAGATACGCAGTATTTT.

The CDR3 is CASSPPSGSQRSGELFF. In DNA form, the CDR3 reads TGTGCCAGCAGTCCACCCAGCGGGAGCCAACGGTCCGGGGAGCTGTTTTTT. The chain employs TRBV28 and TRBJ2-2, with 8 bases that match TRBD2. Germline trimming cut 5 bases from V and 6 bases from J; bases unmatched to any gene: 14. CDR3 size: 17 residues. Per germline, CDR1 MDHEN and CDR2 SYDVKM.

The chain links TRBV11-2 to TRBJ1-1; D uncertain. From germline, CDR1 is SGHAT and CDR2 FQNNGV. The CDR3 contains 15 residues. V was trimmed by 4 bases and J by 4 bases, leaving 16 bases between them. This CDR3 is CASSSKTRRGTEAFF. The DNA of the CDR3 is TGTGCCAGCAGCTCCAAGACCCGGCGGGGCACTGAAGCTTTCTTT.

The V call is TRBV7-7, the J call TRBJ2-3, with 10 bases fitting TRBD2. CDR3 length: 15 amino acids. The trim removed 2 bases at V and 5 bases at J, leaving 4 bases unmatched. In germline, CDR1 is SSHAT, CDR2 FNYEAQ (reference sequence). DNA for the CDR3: TGTGCCAGCAGCTTACTAGCGGGGGCAAAAGATACGCAGTATTTT. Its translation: CASSLLAGAKDTQYF.

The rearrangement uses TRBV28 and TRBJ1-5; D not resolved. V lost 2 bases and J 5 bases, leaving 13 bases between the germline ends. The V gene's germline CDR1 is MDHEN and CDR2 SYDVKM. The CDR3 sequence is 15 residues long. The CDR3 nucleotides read TGTGCCAGCAGTTTACCTATGCGGGCAGATCAGCCCCAGCATTTT. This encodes CASSLPMRADQPQHF.

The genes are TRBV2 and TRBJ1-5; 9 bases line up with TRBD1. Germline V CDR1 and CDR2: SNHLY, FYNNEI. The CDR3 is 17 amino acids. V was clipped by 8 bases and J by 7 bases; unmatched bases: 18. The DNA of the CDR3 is TGTGCCAGCCCCTGTAGATCGAGGGACAGGGTCGCCCAGCCCCAGCATTTT. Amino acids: CASPCRSRDRVAQPQHF.

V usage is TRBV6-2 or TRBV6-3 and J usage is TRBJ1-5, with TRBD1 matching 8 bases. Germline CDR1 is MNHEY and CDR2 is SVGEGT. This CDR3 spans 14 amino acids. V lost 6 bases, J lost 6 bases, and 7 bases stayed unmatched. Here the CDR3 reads CASSLGQGSQPQHF. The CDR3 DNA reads TGTGCCAGCAGCCTCGGACAGGGAAGTCAGCCCCAGCATTTT.

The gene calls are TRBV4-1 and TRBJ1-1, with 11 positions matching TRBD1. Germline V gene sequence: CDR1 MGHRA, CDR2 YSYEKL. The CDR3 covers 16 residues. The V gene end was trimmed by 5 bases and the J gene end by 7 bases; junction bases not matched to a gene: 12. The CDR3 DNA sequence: TGCGCCAGCAGCATATCCGGGACAGGGGGAGACGGTGAAGCTTTCTTT. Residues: CASSISGTGGDGEAFF.

The CDR3 sequence is CASSPPGLAGFATQYF. DNA for the CDR3: TGTGCCAGCAGCCCACCGGGACTAGCGGGCTTTGCTACGCAGTATTTT. The V and J genes are TRBV3-1 (or the pseudogene TRBV3-2) and TRBJ2-3; 12 nucleotides align to TRBD2. From germline, CDR1 is LGHDT and CDR2 YNNKEL (reference sequence). The CDR3 contains 16 residues. Unmatched junction bases numbered 10, after V lost 4 bases and J lost 8 bases.

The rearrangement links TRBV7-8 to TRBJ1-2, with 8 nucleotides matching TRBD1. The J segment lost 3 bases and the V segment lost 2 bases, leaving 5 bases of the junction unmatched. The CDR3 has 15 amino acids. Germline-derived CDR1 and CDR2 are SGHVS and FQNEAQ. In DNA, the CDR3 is TGTGCCAGCAGCTTACAGGGGGCAAAGGACTATGGCTACACCTTC. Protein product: CASSLQGAKDYGYTF.

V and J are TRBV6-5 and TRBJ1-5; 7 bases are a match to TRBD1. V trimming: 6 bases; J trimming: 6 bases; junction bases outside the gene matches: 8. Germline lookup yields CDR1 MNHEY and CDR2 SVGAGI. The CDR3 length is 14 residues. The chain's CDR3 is CASSPTGRSQPQHF. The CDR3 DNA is TGTGCCAGCAGCCCGACAGGGAGAAGTCAGCCCCAGCATTTT.

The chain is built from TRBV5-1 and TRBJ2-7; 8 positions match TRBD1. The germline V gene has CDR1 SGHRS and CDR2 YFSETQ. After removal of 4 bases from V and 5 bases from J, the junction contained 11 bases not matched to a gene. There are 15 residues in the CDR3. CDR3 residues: CASSPTWTGKDEQYF. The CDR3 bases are TGCGCCAGCAGCCCGACCTGGACAGGGAAGGACGAGCAGTACTTC.

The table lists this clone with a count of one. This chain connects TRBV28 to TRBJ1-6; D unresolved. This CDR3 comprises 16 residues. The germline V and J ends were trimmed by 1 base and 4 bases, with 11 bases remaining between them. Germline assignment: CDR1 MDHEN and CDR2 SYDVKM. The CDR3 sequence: CASSLFRRAYNSPLHF. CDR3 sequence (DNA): TGTGCCAGCAGTTTATTCCGGCGAGCGTATAATTCACCCCTCCACTTT. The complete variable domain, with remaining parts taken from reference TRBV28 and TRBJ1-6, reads DVKVTQSSRYLVKRTGEKVFLECVQDMDHENMFWYRQDPGLGLRLIYFSYDVKMKEKGDIPEGYSVSREKKERFSLILESASTNQTSMYLCASSLFRRAYNSPLHFGNGTRLTVT.

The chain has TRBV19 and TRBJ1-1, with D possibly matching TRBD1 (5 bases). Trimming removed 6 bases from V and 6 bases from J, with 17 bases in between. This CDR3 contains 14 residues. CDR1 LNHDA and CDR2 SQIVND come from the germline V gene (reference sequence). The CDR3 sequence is CASRQGGDRAEAFF. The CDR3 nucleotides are TGTGCCAGTAGGCAGGGAGGGGATAGGGCTGAAGCTTTCTTT.

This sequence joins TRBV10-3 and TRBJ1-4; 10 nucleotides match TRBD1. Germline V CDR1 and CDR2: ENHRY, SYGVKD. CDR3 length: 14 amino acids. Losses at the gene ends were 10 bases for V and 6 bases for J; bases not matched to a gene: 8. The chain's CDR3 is CATMTGTGDEKLFF. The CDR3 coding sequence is TGTGCCACGATGACCGGGACAGGGGATGAAAAACTGTTTTTT.

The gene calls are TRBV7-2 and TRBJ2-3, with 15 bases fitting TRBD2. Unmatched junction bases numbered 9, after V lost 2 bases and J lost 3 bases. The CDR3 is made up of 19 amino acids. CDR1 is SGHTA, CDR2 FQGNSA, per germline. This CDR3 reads CASSLFPRTSGRATDTQYF. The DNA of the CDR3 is TGTGCCAGCAGCTTATTTCCTCGGACTAGCGGGAGGGCAACAGATACGCAGTATTTT. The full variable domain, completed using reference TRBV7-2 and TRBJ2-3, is GAGVSQSPSNKVTEKGKDVELRCDPISGHTALYWYRQSLGQGLEFLIYFQGNSAPDKSGLPSDRFSAERTGGSVSTLTIQRTQQEDSAVYLCASSLFPRTSGRATDTQYFGPGTRLTVL.

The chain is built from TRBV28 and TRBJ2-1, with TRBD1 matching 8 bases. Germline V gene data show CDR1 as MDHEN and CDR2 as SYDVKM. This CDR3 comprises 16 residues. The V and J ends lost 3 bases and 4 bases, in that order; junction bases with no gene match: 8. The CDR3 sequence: CASSFSTGAGYNEQFF. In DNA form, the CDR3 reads TGTGCCAGCAGTTTTTCGACAGGGGCTGGATACAATGAGCAGTTCTTC.

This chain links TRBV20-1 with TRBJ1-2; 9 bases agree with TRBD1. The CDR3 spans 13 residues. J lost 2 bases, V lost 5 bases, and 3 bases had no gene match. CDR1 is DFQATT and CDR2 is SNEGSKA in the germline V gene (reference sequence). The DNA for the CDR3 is TGCAGTGCTGGTGGACAGGGGAACTATGGCTACACCTTC. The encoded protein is CSAGGQGNYGYTF.

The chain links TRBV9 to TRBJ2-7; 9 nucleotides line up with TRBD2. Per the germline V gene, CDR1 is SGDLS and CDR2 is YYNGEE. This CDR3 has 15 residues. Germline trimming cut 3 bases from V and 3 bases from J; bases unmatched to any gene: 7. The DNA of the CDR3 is TGTGCCAGCAGCGGGCTAGCGGGGAATCTCTACGAGCAGTACTTC. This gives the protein CASSGLAGNLYEQYF.

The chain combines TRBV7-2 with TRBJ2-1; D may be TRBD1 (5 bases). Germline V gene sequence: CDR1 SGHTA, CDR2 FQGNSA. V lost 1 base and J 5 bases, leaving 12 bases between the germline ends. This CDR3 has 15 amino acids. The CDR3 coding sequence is TGTGCCAGCAGCTTAGTGGGTAAAGGGGACAATGAGCAGTTCTTC. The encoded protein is CASSLVGKGDNEQFF. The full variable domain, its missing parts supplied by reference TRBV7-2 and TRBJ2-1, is GAGVSQSPSNKVTEKGKDVELRCDPISGHTALYWYRQSLGQGLEFLIYFQGNSAPDKSGLPSDRFSAERTGGSVSTLTIQRTQQEDSAVYLCASSLVGKGDNEQFFGPGTRLTVL.

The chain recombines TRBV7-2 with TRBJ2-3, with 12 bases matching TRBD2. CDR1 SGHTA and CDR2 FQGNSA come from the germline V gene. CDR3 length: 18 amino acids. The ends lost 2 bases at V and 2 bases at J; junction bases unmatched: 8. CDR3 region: CASSLPSGRALDTDTQYF. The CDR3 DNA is TGTGCCAGCAGCTTACCTAGCGGGAGGGCCCTTGACACAGATACGCAGTATTTT.

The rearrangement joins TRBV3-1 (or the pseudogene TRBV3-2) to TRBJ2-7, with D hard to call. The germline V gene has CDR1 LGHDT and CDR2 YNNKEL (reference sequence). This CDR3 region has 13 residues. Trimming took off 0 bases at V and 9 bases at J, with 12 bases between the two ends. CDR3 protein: CASSQDQANSQYF. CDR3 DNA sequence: TGTGCCAGCAGCCAAGATCAGGCTAATTCGCAGTACTTC.

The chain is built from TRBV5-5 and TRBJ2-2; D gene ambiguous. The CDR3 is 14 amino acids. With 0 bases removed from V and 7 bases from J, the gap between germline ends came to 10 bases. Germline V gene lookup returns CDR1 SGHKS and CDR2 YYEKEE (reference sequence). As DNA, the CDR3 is TGTGCCAGCAGCTTGGGAGCCATCGGCGGGGAGCTGTTTTTT. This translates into CASSLGAIGGELFF.

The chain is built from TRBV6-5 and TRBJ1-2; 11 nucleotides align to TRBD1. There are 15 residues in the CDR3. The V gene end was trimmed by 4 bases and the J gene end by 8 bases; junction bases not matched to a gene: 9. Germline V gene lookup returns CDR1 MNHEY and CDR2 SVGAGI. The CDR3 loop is CASSSRTGGALGYTF. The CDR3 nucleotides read TGTGCCAGCAGTTCGCGGACAGGGGGCGCGTTAGGCTACACCTTC.

The CDR3 nucleotides read TGCGCCAGCAGTGAACTGGCGGGAGGGGCCAATTCACCCCTCCACTTT. As protein: CASSELAGGANSPLHF. The rearrangement uses TRBV10-2 and TRBJ1-6; a weak D match, TRBD1 (5 bases). Trimming cost V 3 bases and J 7 bases, with 16 bases left between them. The CDR3 contains 16 residues. Germline V gene data show CDR1 as WSHSY and CDR2 as SAAADI.

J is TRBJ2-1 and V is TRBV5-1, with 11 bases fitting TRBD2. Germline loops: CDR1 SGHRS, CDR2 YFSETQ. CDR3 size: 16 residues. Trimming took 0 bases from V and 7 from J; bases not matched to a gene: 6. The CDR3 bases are TGCGCCAGCAGCTTGGATGCGACTAGCGGGATAAATGAGCAGTTCTTC. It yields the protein CASSLDATSGINEQFF.